This TCR beta chain was found in a study of graft-versus-host responses after intestinal transplantation. The CDR3 has 13 residues. Germline values: CDR1 SGHVS, CDR2 FNYEAQ. Unmatched junction bases numbered 10, after V lost 3 bases and J lost 14 bases. Profiling relied on immunoSEQ multiplex PCR, and the TCRdb table lists in-frame clones only, not all of them. The table shows about 21,000 clones, with approximately 33% occurring only once. About 200,000 CFSE-labeled responder cells were plated with about 200,000 irradiated, violet-dye-labeled stimulator cells. The sample holds a few counts of this clone.

Sequenced here: alloreactive CD8+ T cells from a mixed lymphocyte reaction culture, sampled before intestinal transplant. Subset specified: CFSE-low proliferating T cells sorted from roughly 6-day pre-transplant mixed lymphocyte reaction (GvH or HvG direction). This chain uses TRBV7-6 with TRBJ2-3; 8 bases line up with TRBD2. The receptor's source is a human patient who received an intestinal transplant. CDR3 DNA sequence: TGTGCCAGCAGCTTGACTAGCGCAGGTGAAGGGTATTTT. Protein: CASSLTSAGEGYF.